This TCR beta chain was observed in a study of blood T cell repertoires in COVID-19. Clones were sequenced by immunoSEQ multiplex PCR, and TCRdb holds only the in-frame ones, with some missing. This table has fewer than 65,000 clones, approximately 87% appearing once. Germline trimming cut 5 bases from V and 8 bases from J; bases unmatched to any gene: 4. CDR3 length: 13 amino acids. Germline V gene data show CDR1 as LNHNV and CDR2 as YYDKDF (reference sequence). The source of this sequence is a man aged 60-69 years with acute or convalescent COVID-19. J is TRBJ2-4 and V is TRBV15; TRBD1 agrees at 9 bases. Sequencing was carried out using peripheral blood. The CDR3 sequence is CATSSDRGYIQYF. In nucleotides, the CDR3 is TGTGCCACCAGCTCGGACAGGGGCTACATTCAGTACTTC.